This note documents a single TCR beta chain sequence. These data come from a study of blood T cell repertoires in COVID-19. Repertoires were generated with immunoSEQ multiplex PCR, while TCRdb's copy carries only in-frame clones and drops some. This table holds around 160,000 clones, around 80% found once. Trimming shortened V by 6 bases and J by 2 bases, and 23 bases separated the two germline ends. The germline CDR1 and CDR2 sequences are SGHTA and FQGNSA. This CDR3 has 18 amino acids. The clonotype was recovered from a human donor in a cohort sampled during active COVID-19. The genes are TRBV7-2 and TRBJ1-3; no clear D. Specimen: peripheral blood. The CDR3 DNA sequence: TGTGCCAGCAGTCAATTATTTACCTTGGGGAGACCTGGAAACACCATATATTTT. This sequence encodes CASSQLFTLGRPGNTIYF.